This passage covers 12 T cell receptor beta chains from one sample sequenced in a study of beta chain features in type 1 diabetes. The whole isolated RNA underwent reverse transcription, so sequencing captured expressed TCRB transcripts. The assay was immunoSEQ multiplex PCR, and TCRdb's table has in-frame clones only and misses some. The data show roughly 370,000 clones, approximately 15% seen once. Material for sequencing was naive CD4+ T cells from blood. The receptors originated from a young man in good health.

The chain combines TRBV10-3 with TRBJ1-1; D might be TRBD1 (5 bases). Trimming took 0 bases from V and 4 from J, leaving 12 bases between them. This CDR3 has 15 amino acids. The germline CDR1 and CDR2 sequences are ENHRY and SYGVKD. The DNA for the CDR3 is TGTGCCATCAGTGAGTCAACGGGGACGGGCACTGAAGCTTTCTTT. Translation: CAISESTGTGTEAFF.

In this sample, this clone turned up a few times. The chain's CDR3 is CAISAGGQGPYEQYF. CDR3 coding DNA: TGTGCCATCAGTGCGGGGGGACAGGGACCCTACGAGCAGTACTTC. The rearrangement joins TRBV10-3 to TRBJ2-7; 9 positions match TRBD1. The CDR3 extends over 15 amino acids. V lost 4 bases, J lost 2 bases, and 6 bases stayed unmatched. Germline assignment: CDR1 ENHRY and CDR2 SYGVKD.

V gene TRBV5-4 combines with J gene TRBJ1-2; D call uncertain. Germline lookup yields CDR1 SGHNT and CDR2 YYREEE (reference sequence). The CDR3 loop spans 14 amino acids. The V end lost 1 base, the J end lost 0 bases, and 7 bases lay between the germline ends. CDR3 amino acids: CASSLPTANYGYTF. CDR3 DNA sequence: TGTGCCAGCAGCTTGCCAACAGCTAACTATGGCTACACCTTC.

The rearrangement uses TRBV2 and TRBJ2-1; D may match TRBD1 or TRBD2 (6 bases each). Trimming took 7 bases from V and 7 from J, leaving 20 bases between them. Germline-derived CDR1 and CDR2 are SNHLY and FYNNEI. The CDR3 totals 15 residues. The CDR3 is CASIAVGGRLNEQFF. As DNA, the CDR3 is TGTGCCAGCATAGCAGTGGGGGGCCGGTTGAATGAGCAGTTCTTC.

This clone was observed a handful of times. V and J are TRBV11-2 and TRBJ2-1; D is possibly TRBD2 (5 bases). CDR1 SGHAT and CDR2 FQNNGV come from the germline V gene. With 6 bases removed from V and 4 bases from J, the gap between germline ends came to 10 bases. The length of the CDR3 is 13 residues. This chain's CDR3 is CASRKLAYNEQFF. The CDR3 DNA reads TGTGCCAGCAGGAAGCTAGCATACAATGAGCAGTTCTTC.

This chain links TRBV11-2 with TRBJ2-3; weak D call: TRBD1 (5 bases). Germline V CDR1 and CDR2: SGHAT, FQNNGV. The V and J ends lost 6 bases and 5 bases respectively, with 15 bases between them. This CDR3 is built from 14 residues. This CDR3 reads CASRSLLREDTQYF. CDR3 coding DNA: TGTGCCAGCAGGTCACTCCTCAGGGAAGATACGCAGTATTTT.

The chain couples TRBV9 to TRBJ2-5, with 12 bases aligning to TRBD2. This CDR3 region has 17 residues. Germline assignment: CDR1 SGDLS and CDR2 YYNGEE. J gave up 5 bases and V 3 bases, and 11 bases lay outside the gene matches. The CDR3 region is CASSAQSLAGGLETQYF. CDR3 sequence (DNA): TGTGCCAGCAGCGCACAAAGTCTAGCGGGGGGGCTTGAGACCCAGTACTTC.

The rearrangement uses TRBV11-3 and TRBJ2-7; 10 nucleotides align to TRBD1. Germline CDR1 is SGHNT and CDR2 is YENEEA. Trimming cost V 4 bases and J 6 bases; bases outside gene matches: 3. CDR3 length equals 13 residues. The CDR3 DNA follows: TGTGCCAGCAGCTCAGGGACAGGGGCCGAGCAGTACGTC. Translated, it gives CASSSGTGAEQYV.

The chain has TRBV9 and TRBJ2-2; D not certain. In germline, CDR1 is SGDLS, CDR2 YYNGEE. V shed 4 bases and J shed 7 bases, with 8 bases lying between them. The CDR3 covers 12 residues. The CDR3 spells CASSSLGGELFF. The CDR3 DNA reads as TGTGCCAGCAGCTCCCTCGGCGGGGAGCTGTTTTTT.

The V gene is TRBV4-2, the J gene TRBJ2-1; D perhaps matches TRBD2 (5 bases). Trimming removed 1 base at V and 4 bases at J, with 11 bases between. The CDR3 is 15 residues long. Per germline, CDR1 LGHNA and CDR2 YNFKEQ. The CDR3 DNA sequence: TGTGCCAGCAGCCAAGTAGGAGGTGGTTACAATGAGCAGTTCTTC. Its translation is CASSQVGGGYNEQFF.

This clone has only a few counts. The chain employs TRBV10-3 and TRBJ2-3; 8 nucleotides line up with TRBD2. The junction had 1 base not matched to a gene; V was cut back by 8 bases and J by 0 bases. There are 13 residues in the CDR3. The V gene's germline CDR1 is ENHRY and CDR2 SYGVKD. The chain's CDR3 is CAIAGGSTDTQYF. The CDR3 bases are TGTGCCATCGCGGGGGGTAGCACAGATACGCAGTATTTT.

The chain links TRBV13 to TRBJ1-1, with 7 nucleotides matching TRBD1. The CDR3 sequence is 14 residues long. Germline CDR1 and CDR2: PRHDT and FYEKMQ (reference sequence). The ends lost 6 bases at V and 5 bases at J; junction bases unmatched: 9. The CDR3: CASRRAGQKTEAFF. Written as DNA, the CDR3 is TGTGCCAGCAGAAGAGCGGGACAGAAGACTGAAGCTTTCTTT.